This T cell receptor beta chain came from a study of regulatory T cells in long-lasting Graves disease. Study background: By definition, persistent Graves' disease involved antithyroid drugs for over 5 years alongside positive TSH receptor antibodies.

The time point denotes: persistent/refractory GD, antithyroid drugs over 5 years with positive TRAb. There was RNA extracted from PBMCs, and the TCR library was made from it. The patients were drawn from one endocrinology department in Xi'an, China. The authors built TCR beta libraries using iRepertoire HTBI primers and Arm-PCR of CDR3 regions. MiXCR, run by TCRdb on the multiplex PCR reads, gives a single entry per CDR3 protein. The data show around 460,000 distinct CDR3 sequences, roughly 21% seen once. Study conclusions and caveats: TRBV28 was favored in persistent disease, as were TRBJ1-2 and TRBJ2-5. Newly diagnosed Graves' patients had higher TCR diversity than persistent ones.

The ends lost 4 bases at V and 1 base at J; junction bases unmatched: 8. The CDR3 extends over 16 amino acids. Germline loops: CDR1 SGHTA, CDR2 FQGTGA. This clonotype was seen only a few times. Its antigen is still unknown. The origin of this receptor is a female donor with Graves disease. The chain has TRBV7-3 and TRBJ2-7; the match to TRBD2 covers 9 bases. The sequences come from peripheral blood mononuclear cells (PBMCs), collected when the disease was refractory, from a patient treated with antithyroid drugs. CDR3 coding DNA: TGTGCCAGCAGCTCCCTCCCACTAGCGGGTTCCTACGAGCAGTACTTC. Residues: CASSSLPLAGSYEQYF.